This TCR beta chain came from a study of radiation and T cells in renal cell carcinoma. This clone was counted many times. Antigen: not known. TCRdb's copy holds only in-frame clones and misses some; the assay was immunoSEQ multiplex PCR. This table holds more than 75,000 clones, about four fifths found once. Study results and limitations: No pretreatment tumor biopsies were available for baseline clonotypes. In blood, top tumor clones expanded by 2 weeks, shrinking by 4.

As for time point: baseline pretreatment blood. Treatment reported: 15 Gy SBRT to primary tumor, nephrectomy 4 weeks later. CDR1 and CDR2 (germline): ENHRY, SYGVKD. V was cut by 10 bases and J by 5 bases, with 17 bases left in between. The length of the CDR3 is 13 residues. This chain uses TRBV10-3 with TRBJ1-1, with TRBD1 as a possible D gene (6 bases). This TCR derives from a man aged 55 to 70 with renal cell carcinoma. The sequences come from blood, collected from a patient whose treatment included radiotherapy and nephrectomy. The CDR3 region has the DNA TGTGCCACCACACAGGGTTTGGGGACTGAAGCTTTCTTT. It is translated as CATTQGLGTEAFF.